The entry below describes one T cell receptor beta chain. V lost 5 bases to trimming and J lost 5 bases, with 15 bases between them. The CDR3 has 14 residues. CDR1 is LNHDA and CDR2 is SQIVND in the germline V gene (reference sequence). This specimen belongs to a study of T cell repertoires in cytomegalovirus infection. TCRdb re-analysed the reads in MiXCR, keeping a single row per CDR3 protein. The sample includes about 160,000 distinct CDR3 sequences, approximately 17% of them seen just once. This chain connects TRBV19 to TRBJ1-1; D might be TRBD1 (6 bases). The sequence derives from a human donor in good health (CMV status not recorded). Some clones in this sample may be carry-over from other donors' samples. Sequencing was carried out using CD8+ T cells from PBMCs. The CDR3 nucleotides read TGTGCCAGTAGTTACCGGACAGAAGGGACTGAAGCTTTCTTT. It specifies CASSYRTEGTEAFF.